The 11 T cell receptor beta chains below were found in one sample sequenced in a study of spatial heterogeneity in lung cancer. Time point: sample taken at primary tumor resection. The antigens of these receptors remain unknown. Study observations and caveats: Higher tumor mutation counts went along with higher counts of expanded intratumoral alpha and beta TCRs.

TCRdb re-called the 5' RACE reads with MiXCR, one entry per CDR3 protein. The table lists about 13,000 distinct CDR3 sequences, 3.2% of them singletons, with about a sixth in the top ten. The source was lung tumor tissue, collected at surgery. The receptors were sampled from a male donor with early-stage non-small cell lung cancer.

This clonotype was seen ten or more times. The genes are TRBV6-1 and TRBJ2-3; TRBD1 matches 8 bases. V was clipped by 11 bases and J by 1 base; unmatched bases: 5. CDR1 and CDR2 from the germline V gene are MNHNS and SASEGT. The CDR3 sequence is 13 residues long. The DNA for the CDR3 is TGTGCCCTGGGACAGGTGGGCACAGATACGCAGTATTTT. It encodes CALGQVGTDTQYF.

This clonotype was recorded at least ten times. The chain is built from TRBV3-1 and TRBJ2-4; D uncertain. Trimming took off 1 base at V and 2 bases at J, with 9 bases between the two ends. The CDR3 length is 15 residues. CDR1 is LGHDT and CDR2 is YNNKEL in the germline V gene (reference sequence). CDR3 sequence (DNA): TGTGCCAGCAGCCAAGTTCCGGACCCCAAAAACATTCAGTACTTC. Amino acid sequence: CASSQVPDPKNIQYF.

This clonotype was seen ten or more times. In DNA form, the CDR3 reads TGTGCCAGCAGCCAATCAGGGGGAAGGACTGAAGCTTTCTTT. It codes for CASSQSGGRTEAFF. The chain links TRBV14 to TRBJ1-1; TRBD1 matches at 7 bases. The trim removed 2 bases at V and 5 bases at J, leaving 5 bases unmatched. The CDR3 has 14 amino acids. The germline V gene encodes CDR1 SGHDN and CDR2 FVKESK.

There are many counts of this clonotype. This chain joins TRBV10-3 and TRBJ1-5; 7 bases fit TRBD1. The CDR3 is 16 residues long. With V trimmed by 0 bases and J by 1 base, 3 bases remained unmatched. CDR1 and CDR2 (germline): ENHRY, SYGVKD. The CDR3 sequence: CAISESGGVSNQPQHF. In nucleotides, the CDR3 is TGTGCCATCAGTGAGTCAGGGGGCGTGAGCAATCAGCCCCAGCATTTT.

Only a few counts were recorded for this clonotype. The chain joins TRBV20-1 to TRBJ1-6; 7 bases fit TRBD1. The CDR3 spans 14 residues. Germline trimming cut 3 bases from V and 7 bases from J; bases unmatched to any gene: 6. CDR1 is DFQATT and CDR2 is SNEGSKA in the germline V gene (reference sequence). CDR3 protein: CSASRTGPNSPLHF. CDR3 bases: TGCAGTGCTAGCCGGACAGGCCCCAATTCACCCCTCCACTTT.

Details on this clonotype: Being one base from a much bigger clone, this may be a read error. The chain recombines TRBV30 with TRBJ1-2, with D tentatively TRBD1 (5 bases). CDR3 size: 14 residues. The germline gives CDR1 GTSNPN, CDR2 SVGIG (reference sequence). The DNA of the CDR3 is TGTGCCTGGAGCCCCACCGGAGCCTCCCAGGGCTGCACCTTC. Translating gives CAWSPTGASQGCTF.

This clonotype was counted at least ten times. The rearrangement uses TRBV20-1 and TRBJ2-3; D call uncertain. Deletions cut 1 base from V and 0 bases from J, with 14 bases between. This CDR3 spans 16 amino acids. Looked up from germline, CDR1 is DFQATT and CDR2 is SNEGSKA (reference sequence). In DNA form, the CDR3 reads TGCAGTGCTAGAGCTCCGGGCCTAACTAGCACAGATACGCAGTATTTT. It translates to CSARAPGLTSTDTQYF.

A note on this clonotype: Compared with germline, one end of the junction differs, possibly owing to a read error. The chain carries TRBV6-7 and TRBJ2-1; 9 bases fit TRBD1. TRBV6-7 is filed as an ORF, its function uncertain. CDR3 length: 18 residues. CDR3 protein: CASCYSQGGQGLYNEQFF. CDR3 in DNA: TGTGCCAGCTGTTACTCTCAGGGCGGACAGGGGCTATACAATGAGCAGTTCTTC.

The sample holds many counts of this clonotype. The V and J genes are TRBV11-1 and TRBJ2-5; possibly TRBD1 for D (5 bases). CDR1 and CDR2 from the germline V gene are SGHAT and FQDESV (reference sequence). V lost 5 bases and J lost 3, with 22 bases in between. This CDR3 contains 17 residues. CDR3 bases: TGTGCCAGCAGCGGCGACATGAGACAGCTAAGAGAAGAGACCCAGTACTTC. The encoded protein is CASSGDMRQLREETQYF. Full variable domain (missing parts from reference TRBV11-1 and TRBJ2-5): EAEVAQSPRYKITEKSQAVAFWCDPISGHATLYWYRQILGQGPELLVQFQDESVVDDSQLPKDRFSAERLKGVDSTLKIQPAELGDSAMYLCASSGDMRQLREETQYFGPGTRLLVL.

This clonotype was recorded many times. V and J are TRBV5-5 and TRBJ1-6; 7 bases match TRBD1. The CDR3 extends over 16 amino acids. Per germline, CDR1 SGHKS and CDR2 YYEKEE (reference sequence). Trimming took 0 bases from V and 5 from J; bases not matched to a gene: 5. The CDR3 reads CASSLVGRGNNSPLHF. In nucleotides, the CDR3 is TGTGCCAGCAGCTTGGTTGGCAGGGGGAATAATTCACCCCTCCACTTT.

This clonotype was seen many times. This rearrangement joins TRBV10-3 to TRBJ2-1, with D perhaps TRBD2 (6 bases). The V gene's germline CDR1 is ENHRY and CDR2 SYGVKD. V lost 2 bases to trimming and J lost 6 bases, with 17 bases between them. This CDR3 spans 16 amino acids. CDR3 residues: CAISESWGEVSNEQFF. CDR3 nucleotide sequence: TGTGCCATCAGTGAGAGTTGGGGGGAGGTGAGCAATGAGCAGTTCTTC.